Below are 14 T cell receptor beta chains sequenced from a single sample in a study of cytomegalovirus exposure and HLA in healthy donors. In the PCR, 60 Vbeta and 13 Jbeta primers were used. The data were produced by immunoSEQ multiplex PCR, yet TCRdb's version contains in-frame clones alone and is incomplete. The repertoire consists of approximately 89,000 clones, with about two thirds occurring once and the leading ten covering approximately 1.1%. Sequenced sample: PBMCs. The receptors stem from a female donor in good health and CMV-seronegative.

CDR3 nucleotide sequence: TGTGCCAGCAGCTTAGTACAGGGGGACAATGAGCAGTTCTTC. It encodes CASSLVQGDNEQFF. The chain combines TRBV7-2 with TRBJ2-1; 8 bases agree with TRBD1. Germline V gene sequence: CDR1 SGHTA, CDR2 FQGNSA. The V gene end was trimmed by 1 base and the J gene end by 5 bases; junction bases not matched to a gene: 1. CDR3 length: 14 residues.

The V call is TRBV6-1, the J call TRBJ2-1; the D gene is possibly TRBD1 (5 bases). Trimming cost V 5 bases and J 4 bases, with 12 bases left between them. The germline CDR1 and CDR2 sequences are MNHNS and SASEGT. The CDR3 spans 14 residues. CDR3 in amino acids: CASSLDWTYNEQFF. As DNA, the CDR3 is TGTGCCAGCAGTCTCGACTGGACATACAATGAGCAGTTCTTC.

This clone was seen only a few times. The chain has TRBV5-1 and TRBJ1-2, with TRBD1 matching over 10 bases. This CDR3 has 14 amino acids. The germline gives CDR1 SGHRS, CDR2 YFSETQ. With V trimmed by 3 bases and J by 6 bases, 5 bases remained unmatched. The chain's CDR3 is CASSWGQGNDGYTF. The CDR3 nucleotides read TGCGCCAGCAGCTGGGGACAGGGGAACGATGGCTACACCTTC. Based on the CDR3 plus reference TRBV5-1 and TRBJ1-2, the full variable domain is KAGVTQTPRYLIKTRGQQVTLSCSPISGHRSVSWYQQTPGQGLQFLFEYFSETQRNKGNFPGRFSGRQFSNSRSEMNVSTLELGDSALYLCASSWGQGNDGYTFGSGTRLTVV.

This rearrangement joins TRBV9 to TRBJ2-3; the match to TRBD2 covers 11 bases. Germline V gives CDR1 SGDLS, CDR2 YYNGEE. The V segment lost 3 bases and the J segment 3 bases; nucleotides outside the gene matches: 9. The CDR3 consists of 17 residues. CDR3 amino acids: CASSASRTSGRTDTQYF. The CDR3 DNA follows: TGTGCCAGCAGCGCCTCCCGTACTAGCGGGAGAACAGATACGCAGTATTTT.

The chain couples TRBV18 to TRBJ2-1, with 8 bases identical to TRBD1. CDR3 length equals 15 residues. With 5 bases clipped from V and 8 bases from J, the junction kept 11 bases outside the gene matches. Germline V lookup: CDR1 KGHSH, CDR2 LQKENI. The CDR3 loop is CASSTGRTGLDEQFF. The DNA for the CDR3 is TGTGCCAGCTCAACCGGCCGGACAGGGTTGGATGAGCAGTTCTTC.

This clone was found a few times. This chain links TRBV29-1 with TRBJ2-1, with D tentatively TRBD1 (6 bases). The CDR3 totals 13 residues. Germline V lookup: CDR1 SQVTM, CDR2 ANQGSEA. The V gene lost 7 bases and the J gene lost 2 bases, with 12 bases spanning the gap. CDR3 DNA: TGCAGCGGGGGGCGGCCCACCTACAATGAGCAGTTCTTC. Encoded protein: CSGGRPTYNEQFF.

This chain joins TRBV19 and TRBJ2-2, with D possibly matching TRBD2 (5 bases). The V end lost 6 bases, the J end lost 6 bases, and 8 bases lay between the germline ends. The V gene's germline CDR1 is LNHDA and CDR2 SQIVND (reference sequence). This CDR3 region has 12 residues. The CDR3 DNA reads TGTGCCAGTAGCTGGACTCCCGGGGAGCTGTTTTTT. This codes for CASSWTPGELFF. Combining the CDR3 with reference TRBV19 and TRBJ2-2 gives the whole variable domain DGGITQSPKYLFRKEGQNVTLSCEQNLNHDAMYWYRQDPGQGLRLIYYSQIVNDFQKGDIAEGYSVSREKKESFPLTVTSAQKNPTAFYLCASSWTPGELFFGEGSRLTVL.

This clone was detected only a few times. V gene TRBV4-1 combines with J gene TRBJ2-5; possible D gene TRBD1, 5 bases. The CDR3 sequence is 13 residues long. Looked up from germline, CDR1 is MGHRA and CDR2 is YSYEKL. Trimming took 8 bases from V and 5 from J, leaving 15 bases between them. CDR3 sequence reads: CASAHPGSETQYF. Written as DNA, the CDR3 is TGCGCCAGCGCACACCCAGGGTCCGAGACCCAGTACTTC.

V usage is TRBV6-5 and J usage is TRBJ1-1; maybe TRBD1 (6 bases). This CDR3 contains 15 residues. The V end lost 5 bases, the J end lost 0 bases, and 13 bases lay between the germline ends. Germline CDR1 is MNHEY and CDR2 is SVGAGI. The CDR3: CASSPQRGLNTEAFF. The CDR3 DNA follows: TGTGCCAGCAGTCCTCAGAGGGGGTTGAACACTGAAGCTTTCTTT.

The rearrangement joins TRBV27 to TRBJ1-2; 7 bases map to TRBD1. V shed 2 bases, J shed 6 bases, and the junction held 3 bases outside the gene matches. The V gene's germline CDR1 is MNHEY and CDR2 SMNVEV (reference sequence). This CDR3 has 13 amino acids. CDR3 in amino acids: CASSLAQGNGYTF. CDR3 nucleotide sequence: TGTGCCAGCAGTTTAGCACAGGGGAATGGCTACACCTTC.

The gene calls are TRBV11-2 and TRBJ2-6; 9 bases agree with TRBD1. Germline-derived CDR1 and CDR2 are SGHAT and FQNNGV. After removal of 7 bases from V and 3 bases from J, the junction contained 7 bases not matched to a gene. The CDR3 has 16 amino acids. Here the CDR3 DNA reads TGTGCCAGCAAACGGGGACAGGGCGTTGGGGCCAACGTCCTGACTTTC. Translated: CASKRGQGVGANVLTF.

CDR3 in DNA: TGTGCCAGCATGGAGTTCAGGGAAGCCCAGCAGTACTTC. It translates to CASMEFREAQQYF. The chain joins TRBV6-1 to TRBJ2-7; the D gene is possibly TRBD1 (5 bases). V shed 7 bases and J shed 8 bases, with 18 bases lying between them. The CDR3 spans 13 residues. Per the germline V gene, CDR1 is MNHNS and CDR2 is SASEGT.

The chain recombines TRBV2 with TRBJ1-5; unclear D gene. The germline V gene encodes CDR1 SNHLY and CDR2 FYNNEI. Trimming shortened V by 6 bases and J by 0 bases, and 12 bases separated the two germline ends. This CDR3 contains 15 residues. CDR3 sequence (DNA): TGTGCCAGCAGAGACACGGAACTTAGCAATCAGCCCCAGCATTTT. This encodes CASRDTELSNQPQHF.

The chain is built from TRBV19 and TRBJ2-1, with TRBD2 as a possible D gene (7 bases). V lost 7 bases and J lost 1, with 11 bases in between. This CDR3 has 14 amino acids. Germline values: CDR1 LNHDA, CDR2 SQIVND (reference sequence). The CDR3: CASIRGGSYNEQFF. The CDR3 region has the DNA TGTGCCAGTATAAGGGGGGGTTCCTACAATGAGCAGTTCTTC.